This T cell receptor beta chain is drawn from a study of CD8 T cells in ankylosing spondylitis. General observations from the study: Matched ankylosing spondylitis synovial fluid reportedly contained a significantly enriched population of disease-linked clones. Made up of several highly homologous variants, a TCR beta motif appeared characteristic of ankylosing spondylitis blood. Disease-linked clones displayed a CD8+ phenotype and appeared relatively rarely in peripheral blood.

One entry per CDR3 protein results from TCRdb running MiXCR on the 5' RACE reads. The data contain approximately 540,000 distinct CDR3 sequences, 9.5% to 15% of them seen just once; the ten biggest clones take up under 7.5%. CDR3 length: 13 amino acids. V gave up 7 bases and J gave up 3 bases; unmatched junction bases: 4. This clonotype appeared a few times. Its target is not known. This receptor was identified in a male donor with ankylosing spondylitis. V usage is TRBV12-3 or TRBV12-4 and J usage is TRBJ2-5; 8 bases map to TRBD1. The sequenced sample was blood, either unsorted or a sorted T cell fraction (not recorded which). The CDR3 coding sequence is TGTGCCAGCACTGTACAGGGGGAAGAGACCCAGTACTTC. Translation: CASTVQGEETQYF.